A single sample gave rise to the 31 T cell receptor beta chains below, sequenced in a study of CD8+CD57+ T cells in acquired aplastic anemia. Genomic DNA was employed as the template in profiling TCR beta VDJ and CDR3. TCRdb re-called the reads with MiXCR, one entry per CDR3 protein. Of about 170,000 distinct CDR3 sequences in the sample, roughly 47% were seen once. Specimen: sorted CD4+, CD8+, or CD8+CD57+ T cells (not recorded which) from PBMCs. Receptors were obtained from a human donor in good health.

Turning to this clonotype: A junction boundary mismatches the germline segment, possibly from a read error. The chain has TRBV20-1 and TRBJ1-5; 9 nucleotides match TRBD1. The CDR3 covers 15 residues. The germline V gene has CDR1 DFQATT and CDR2 SNEGSKA (reference sequence). The CDR3 is CSAPEDRGGKQPQHF. CDR3 coding DNA: TGCAGTGCTCCAGAGGACAGGGGAGGGAAGCAGCCCCAGCACTTT.

This clonotype was seen just once. The V and J genes are TRBV15 and TRBJ2-1; 11 bases align to TRBD2. The CDR3 contains 17 residues. CDR1 and CDR2 from the germline V gene are LNHNV and YYDKDF (reference sequence). Losses at the gene ends were 4 bases for V and 4 bases for J; bases not matched to a gene: 9. CDR3 bases: TGTGCCACCAGCACAAATCTAGCGGGAGGCGGGTACAATGAGCAGTTCTTC. Its protein is CATSTNLAGGGYNEQFF.

This clonotype came up many times. V is TRBV19 and J is TRBJ2-5; a weak D match, TRBD2 (6 bases). Per the germline V gene, CDR1 is LNHDA and CDR2 is SQIVND (reference sequence). V was pared by 5 bases and J by 5 bases, with 18 bases between. The CDR3 contains 15 residues. The CDR3 DNA sequence: TGTGCCAGTAGTCGAATCGGGGGATCTCCGGAGACCCAGTACTTC. It yields the protein CASSRIGGSPETQYF. The full variable domain, in which reference TRBV19 and TRBJ2-5 provide the parts outside the CDR3, is DGGITQSPKYLFRKEGQNVTLSCEQNLNHDAMYWYRQDPGQGLRLIYYSQIVNDFQKGDIAEGYSVSREKKESFPLTVTSAQKNPTAFYLCASSRIGGSPETQYFGPGTRLLVL.

The chain links TRBV6-1 to TRBJ1-1; 8 bases map to TRBD1. The CDR3 length is 12 residues. CDR1 and CDR2 (germline): MNHNS, SASEGT. Trimming removed 5 bases from V and 8 bases from J; junction bases left unmatched: 4. CDR3 bases: TGTGCCAGCAGTCGGACAGGGAAAGAAGCTTTCTTT. Protein: CASSRTGKEAFF.

The chain links TRBV2 to TRBJ2-5; possible D gene TRBD1, 7 bases. Germline lookup yields CDR1 SNHLY and CDR2 FYNNEI. The germline V and J ends were trimmed by 2 bases and 5 bases, with 9 bases remaining between them. CDR3 length: 13 amino acids. CDR3 in DNA: TGTGCCAGCAGTGAACAGGGGGGCGAGACCCAGTACTTC. Its translation is CASSEQGGETQYF.

This clonotype has ten or more counts. This chain uses TRBV6-1 with TRBJ2-7; D might be TRBD1 or TRBD2, each matching 5 bases. Trimming cost V 4 bases and J 6 bases, with 13 bases left between them. Germline V gives CDR1 MNHNS, CDR2 SASEGT. The CDR3 is 13 amino acids. This chain's CDR3 is CASSVQPGTEQYF. The CDR3, as DNA: TGTGCCAGCAGTGTCCAACCAGGGACCGAGCAGTACTTC.

This chain joins TRBV24-1 and TRBJ2-3; TRBD2 aligns across 7 bases. Germline V gene lookup returns CDR1 KGHDR and CDR2 SFDVKD. With 6 bases clipped from V and 3 bases from J, the junction kept 8 bases outside the gene matches. The CDR3 has 15 residues. The CDR3 DNA reads as TGTGCCACCAGTTGGGGGGGAGCGGGGACAGATACGCAGTATTTT. It is translated as CATSWGGAGTDTQYF.

For the CDR3, the DNA is TGTGCCATCAGTGGAACCGGGACAGGGAGCACAGATACGCAGTATTTT. This gives the protein CAISGTGTGSTDTQYF. The chain is built from TRBV10-3 and TRBJ2-3; 9 bases are a match to TRBD1. The ends lost 4 bases at V and 0 bases at J; junction bases unmatched: 5. CDR1 is ENHRY and CDR2 is SYGVKD in the germline V gene. This CDR3 contains 16 residues.

V is TRBV29-1 and J is TRBJ2-7; perhaps D is TRBD1 or TRBD2 (5 bases each). The V gene lost 1 base and the J gene lost 3 bases, with 16 bases spanning the gap. The V gene's germline CDR1 is SQVTM and CDR2 ANQGSEA. The CDR3 loop spans 15 amino acids. The CDR3 spells CSVEGGEQSGYEQYF. The CDR3 DNA is TGCAGCGTTGAAGGAGGGGAACAAAGCGGCTACGAGCAGTACTTC.

In its sample, this clonotype was seen many times. The chain carries TRBV20-1 and TRBJ2-5; TRBD2 matches 9 bases. CDR3 size: 16 residues. Germline CDR1 DFQATT, CDR2 SNEGSKA (reference sequence). J was trimmed by 1 base and V by 3 bases; bases with no gene match: 9. CDR3 in DNA: TGCAGTGCTAGTTCCCAAACTAGCGGGCCCCAAGAGACCCAGTACTTC. Translation gives CSASSQTSGPQETQYF.

V gene TRBV10-3 combines with J gene TRBJ1-6, with TRBD1 identical over 9 bases. The CDR3 runs 14 residues. V lost 6 bases to trimming and J lost 5 bases; unmatched junction nucleotides: 2. Germline V gene data show CDR1 as ENHRY and CDR2 as SYGVKD. The CDR3 loop reads CAISRDRDNSPLHF. CDR3 nucleotides: TGTGCCATCAGCCGGGACAGGGATAATTCACCCCTCCACTTT.

In regard to this clonotype: It may be a read error: a sequence one base away is much more abundant. V is TRBV20-1 and J is TRBJ2-3, with 7 bases identical to TRBD2. Germline loops: CDR1 DFQATT, CDR2 SNEGSKA (reference sequence). The CDR3 sequence is 15 residues long. CDR3 sequence: CSARVGASGVDTQCF. In DNA form, the CDR3 reads TGCAGTGCTAGAGTTGGCGCTAGCGGAGTAGATACGCAGTGTTTT.

This clonotype was seen ten or more times. The chain combines TRBV29-1 with TRBJ1-4; no clear D gene. Germline-derived CDR1 and CDR2 are SQVTM and ANQGSEA. The CDR3 totals 12 residues. Trimming left V 3 bases short and J 7 bases short, with 9 bases between. In nucleotides, the CDR3 is TGCAGCGTTGACGGGGAAGGTGAAAAACTGTTTTTT. Translation gives CSVDGEGEKLFF.

The chain joins TRBV2 to TRBJ2-5; no clear D. CDR1 and CDR2 (germline): SNHLY, FYNNEI. Trimming stripped 7 bases from V and 5 bases from J, with 11 bases between. CDR3 length: 12 amino acids. This chain's CDR3 is CASNQDMETQYF. The CDR3 DNA reads as TGTGCCAGCAATCAAGATATGGAGACCCAGTACTTC.

This clonotype came up many times. V and J are TRBV29-1 and TRBJ1-2; D is unclear. Germline V CDR1 and CDR2: SQVTM, ANQGSEA. The ends were cut back, 7 bases at V and 3 bases at J, with 15 bases in the middle. CDR3 length: 13 amino acids. The CDR3 loop reads CSALPDGHYGYTF. CDR3 DNA: TGCAGCGCCCTCCCGGACGGCCACTATGGCTACACCTTC.

The V gene is TRBV19, the J gene TRBJ1-3; D remains unclear. Germline V gives CDR1 LNHDA, CDR2 SQIVND (reference sequence). The CDR3 is 15 residues long. Trimming removed 6 bases from V and 4 bases from J, with 16 bases in between. CDR3 nucleotide sequence: TGTGCCAGTAGCTACGGAATAACCGCGGGAAACACCATATATTTT. This gives the protein CASSYGITAGNTIYF.

This clonotype was observed many times. The CDR3 region is CSAGSQDTQYF. As DNA, the CDR3 is TGCAGTGCTGGGAGCCAAGATACGCAGTATTTT. The chain recombines TRBV20-1 with TRBJ2-3, with D perhaps TRBD2 (5 bases). CDR1 and CDR2 (germline): DFQATT, SNEGSKA (reference sequence). Trimming removed 5 bases at V and 5 bases at J, with 8 bases between. The CDR3 covers 11 residues.

This clonotype occurred many times. The rearrangement joins TRBV5-1 to TRBJ2-7; no clear D gene. This CDR3 is 14 amino acids long. Germline assignment: CDR1 SGHRS and CDR2 YFSETQ. V was cut by 0 bases and J by 2 bases, with 9 bases left in between. The CDR3 DNA is TGCGCCAGCAGCTTGGACACGATGCCCTACGAGCAGTACTTC. It specifies CASSLDTMPYEQYF.

The chain recombines TRBV20-1 with TRBJ2-7, with D possibly TRBD1 on 5 matching bases. This CDR3 has 12 residues. Germline-derived CDR1 and CDR2 are DFQATT and SNEGSKA (reference sequence). The V end was cut by 3 bases, the J end by 5 bases, with 11 bases between. The CDR3, as DNA: TGCAGTGCTAGTCAGGGTTACCACGAGCAGTACTTC. Translating gives CSASQGYHEQYF.

This clonotype was detected only once. The J gene is TRBJ2-2, the V gene TRBV7-2, with TRBD1 as a possible D gene (6 bases). In germline, CDR1 is SGHTA, CDR2 FQGNSA. Trimming left V 0 bases short and J 11 bases short, with 16 bases between. The CDR3 runs to 15 residues. The CDR3 nucleotides are TGTGCCAGCAGCTTAGCTGCAGGGGCGTCGGTTGAGCTGTTTTTT. Protein product: CASSLAAGASVELFF.

This clonotype was detected ten times or more. J is TRBJ1-5 and V is TRBV9, with a weak D call TRBD1 (6 bases). The CDR3 runs to 15 residues. V was cut by 0 bases and J by 4 bases, with 11 bases left in between. CDR1 and CDR2 from the germline V gene are SGDLS and YYNGEE. The CDR3 is CASSVGGGQNQPQHF. The CDR3 coding sequence is TGTGCCAGCAGCGTAGGGGGGGGACAAAATCAGCCCCAGCATTTT.

This rearrangement joins TRBV15 to TRBJ2-7; TRBD1 agrees at 9 bases. Trimming at V came to 3 bases and at J to 4 bases, leaving 1 base not matched to a gene. The CDR3 sequence is 13 residues long. Per the germline V gene, CDR1 is LNHNV and CDR2 is YYDKDF (reference sequence). The CDR3 reads CATSSGTGYEQYF. The CDR3 DNA sequence: TGTGCCACCAGCAGCGGGACAGGGTACGAGCAGTACTTC. Supplemented by reference TRBV15 and TRBJ2-7, the full variable domain reads DAMVIQNPRYQVTQFGKPVTLSCSQTLNHNVMYWYQQKSSQAPKLLFHYYDKDFNNEADTPDNFQSRRPNTSFCFLDIRSPGLGDTAMYLCATSSGTGYEQYFGPGTRLTVT.

On this clonotype itself: The junction departs from the called germline gene at one end, perhaps through a read error. This chain joins TRBV24-1 and TRBJ2-7, with D possibly matching TRBD1 (5 bases). Germline V CDR1 and CDR2: KGHDR, SFDVKD. This CDR3 has 14 amino acids. CDR3 nucleotide sequence: TGTGCCACCAACGCGACAGCCGACTCCTACGGGCAGTACTTC. Translation: CATNATADSYGQYF.

This rearrangement joins TRBV15 to TRBJ1-5; no firm D call. V gave up 1 base and J gave up 4 bases, with 8 bases separating them. Germline values: CDR1 LNHNV, CDR2 YYDKDF (reference sequence). CDR3 length equals 14 residues. The CDR3 nucleotides read TGTGCCACCAGCAGAGCGGCCCCGAATCAGCCCCAGCATTTT. Translating it yields CATSRAAPNQPQHF.

CDR3 residues: CASSLGASGANVLTF. CDR3 DNA sequence: TGTGCCAGCAGCTTAGGGGCCTCTGGGGCCAACGTCCTGACTTTC. The gene calls are TRBV7-2 and TRBJ2-6; D ambiguous. Germline-derived CDR1 and CDR2 are SGHTA and FQGNSA. Trimming took 1 base from V and 0 from J, leaving 4 bases between them. The CDR3 consists of 15 residues.

This clonotype showed up many times. V is TRBV2 and J is TRBJ2-1, with 13 positions matching TRBD2. Trimming removed 2 bases from V and 11 bases from J; junction bases left unmatched: 18. Germline V lookup: CDR1 SNHLY, CDR2 FYNNEI. The CDR3 sequence is 19 residues long. The CDR3: CASSEIGPELTSGRSKQFF. DNA for the CDR3: TGTGCCAGCAGTGAAATTGGCCCAGAATTGACTAGCGGGAGGTCTAAGCAGTTCTTC.

This clonotype was seen more than once but under ten times. The chain joins TRBV24-1 to TRBJ1-2, with no clear D. Trimming removed 3 bases from V and 3 bases from J, with 4 bases in between. CDR3 length equals 12 residues. Germline V gene sequence: CDR1 KGHDR, CDR2 SFDVKD. This CDR3 is CATSDLYYGYTF. DNA of the CDR3: TGTGCCACCAGTGATCTCTACTATGGCTACACCTTC.

Note on this clonotype: The final CDR3 position lacks the conserved phenylalanine or tryptophan, pointing to a likely read error. The chain employs TRBV27 and TRBJ2-5; D possibly corresponds to TRBD2 (6 bases). The CDR3 runs 13 residues. Germline V gene lookup returns CDR1 MNHEY and CDR2 SMNVEV (reference sequence). Trimming shortened V by 7 bases and J by 3 bases, and 12 bases separated the two germline ends. CDR3 in DNA: TGTGCCAGCAAATCGGGACTGAAAGAGACCCAGTACCTC. Amino acid sequence: CASKSGLKETQYL.

In its sample, this clonotype was seen many times. V usage is TRBV7-9 and J usage is TRBJ1-1; unclear D gene. V was trimmed by 3 bases and J by 3 bases, leaving 8 bases between them. Germline assignment: CDR1 SEHNR and CDR2 FQNEAQ (reference sequence). CDR3 length: 13 residues. CDR3 nucleotides: TGTGCCAGCAGCTTGAGGAGGGACACTGAAGCTTTCTTT. Its protein product is CASSLRRDTEAFF.

The gene calls are TRBV20-1 and TRBJ1-2, with 7 bases identical to TRBD1. Per germline, CDR1 DFQATT and CDR2 SNEGSKA (reference sequence). This CDR3 contains 14 residues. Germline trimming cut 2 bases from V and 4 bases from J; bases unmatched to any gene: 7. In DNA form, the CDR3 reads TGCAGTGCTAGAAAGACAGGGCCCCGCTATGGCTACACCTTC. Translating gives CSARKTGPRYGYTF.

This clonotype was seen many times. The chain is built from TRBV10-3 and TRBJ2-7, with a tentative D call TRBD1 (5 bases). Between the trimmed V and J ends, which lost 6 bases and 2 bases, there was a span of 8 bases. The CDR3 runs to 12 residues. Looked up from germline, CDR1 is ENHRY and CDR2 is SYGVKD. The CDR3 spells CAIRQGPYEQYF. The DNA of the CDR3 is TGTGCCATCAGGCAGGGCCCCTACGAGCAGTACTTC.